This T cell receptor (beta chain) was observed in a study of T cell responses to AZD1222 COVID-19 vaccine. The CDR3 runs to 16 residues. V gave up 2 bases and J gave up 6 bases; unmatched junction bases: 5. CDR1 and CDR2 from the germline V gene are KGHSH and LQKENI. Some clones are missing from TCRdb's copy, which holds only in-frame ones; the method was immunoSEQ multiplex PCR. The sample shows 100,000 to 150,000 clones, 85% of them seen only once. Study outcomes and limitations: When two AZD1222 doses had been given, Spike-specific TCR breadth and depth rose. Vaccine-associated CD4 TCRs ranged over spike, dominating at 160-218 and 743-854. Clonal diversity may have been underestimated in mostly white British donors.

For this clone: The antigen remains unidentified.

The input for sequencing was peripheral blood, taken 28 days after the second AZD1222 dose. This TCR derives from an adult who received the AZD1222 COVID-19 vaccine. The genes are TRBV18 and TRBJ1-5; 12 bases are a match to TRBD1. The CDR3: CASSPTGTGGPQPQHF. CDR3 nucleotide sequence: TGTGCCAGCTCACCAACCGGGACAGGGGGCCCTCAGCCCCAGCATTTT.